Listed below are T cell receptor beta chains from one sample, sequenced in a study of cytomegalovirus exposure and HLA in healthy donors. Assay used: immunoSEQ multiplex PCR; TCRdb lists only in-frame clones, some missing. The sample yields about 250,000 clones, around 80% seen once. The sample comprised PBMCs. Receptors originate from a boy aged 5-17 years in good health and CMV-seronegative. Both conserved end residues are part of each CDR3.

v_call cdr3_aa
TRBV6-5 CASSYSSGGTEETQYF
TRBV5-6 CASSFQGSADTQYF
TRBV25-1 CASSEWKRGVLTDTQYF
TRBV5-1 CASSLGGTGAGSGANVLTF
TRBV25-1 CASSPPGLPTEAFF
TRBV6-5 CASSTGQGAGGYTF
TRBV5-1 CASDDRVYEQYF
TRBV4-1 CASSQDSAGVGYEQYF
TRBV6-5 CASSGLAGGGVTQYF
TRBV7-2 CASSSYANNEQFF
TRBV7-2 CASSLVSLLRANTEAFF
TRBV4-1 CASSLGQVNSPLHF
TRBV30 CAWSVFGAASNQPQHF
TRBV14 CASSGRLAARAQETQYF
TRBV10-2 CASWTSGRAGEQFF
TRBV27 CASSRGTPQETQYF
TRBV10-3 CAISSTGYSEKLFF
TRBV18 CASSPQKRIRTDTQYF
TRBV5-4 CASSLPGYKGYTF
TRBV5-4 CASSWNGTRRGGYTF
TRBV27 CASGRQGPNEKLFF
TRBV11-1 CASSLVGRLQETQYF
TRBV7-9 CASSARGQTTSTDTQYF
TRBV28 CASSLAGQGADIQYF
TRBV11-2 CASSLERAASRSNEQFF
TRBV4-1 CASSQDGREGRSYF
TRBV19 CASSRQSGANVLTF
TRBV20-1 CSATLREQFF
TRBV5-4 CASSYRNDRALLKAFF
TRBV5-1 CASSQDRVGSPLHF
TRBV7-9 CASSLGGLPGEQYF